What follows are 27 T cell receptor beta chains derived from one specimen sequenced in a study of control samples from healthy donors and cancer patients. The repertoire was sequenced with immunoSEQ multiplex PCR; TCRdb's copy has only in-frame clones and lacks some. The top ten hold 5.5% to 7% of the sample, which has around 140,000 clones, more than 90% seen once. Sequencing was done on a sample of blood. All receptors derive from a man aged 18-30 years in good health.

This chain connects TRBV4-2 to TRBJ2-3, with TRBD2 matching over 7 bases. The CDR3 totals 16 residues. CDR1 and CDR2 (germline): LGHNA, YNFKEQ. V shed 1 base and J 2 bases; nucleotides not matched to a gene: 6. This chain's CDR3 is CASSQVAGGTTDTQYF. Here the CDR3 DNA reads TGTGCCAGCAGCCAAGTAGCCGGGGGGACCACAGATACGCAGTATTTT.

V gene TRBV7-9 combines with J gene TRBJ1-2; no definite D call. This CDR3 comprises 12 residues. V was cut by 5 bases and J by 5 bases, with 9 bases left in between. Germline-derived CDR1 and CDR2 are SEHNR and FQNEAQ (reference sequence). The CDR3 DNA is TGTGCCAGCAGCCTAAACAGATATGGCTACACCTTC. Translation: CASSLNRYGYTF. The full variable domain, in which reference TRBV7-9 and TRBJ1-2 provide the parts outside the CDR3, is DTGVSQNPRHKITKRGQNVTFRCDPISEHNRLYWYRQTLGQGPEFLTYFQNEAQLEKSRLLSDRFSAERPKGSFSTLEIQRTEQGDSAMYLCASSLNRYGYTFGSGTRLTVV.

V usage is TRBV2 and J usage is TRBJ2-1; possibly TRBD1 for D (5 bases). V lost 4 bases and J 2 bases, leaving 9 bases between the germline ends. From germline, CDR1 is SNHLY and CDR2 FYNNEI. The CDR3 spans 14 residues. CDR3 in DNA: TGTGCCAGCAGTGTGGCAGGGACCTACAATGAGCAGTTCTTC. Translating gives CASSVAGTYNEQFF.

The sample holds one count of this clone. The chain couples TRBV27 to TRBJ2-1, with 8 bases fitting TRBD1. Germline CDR1 is MNHEY and CDR2 is SMNVEV (reference sequence). V shed 2 bases and J 9 bases; nucleotides not matched to a gene: 0. The CDR3 extends over 12 amino acids. The CDR3 here is CASSLQGAEQFF. DNA of the CDR3: TGTGCCAGCAGTTTACAGGGGGCTGAGCAGTTCTTC.

The V call is TRBV12-3 or TRBV12-4, the J call TRBJ1-2; D unclear. This CDR3 region has 12 residues. The V and J ends lost 3 bases and 5 bases respectively, with 7 bases between them. CDR3 region: CASSFLEYGYTF. CDR3 in DNA: TGTGCCAGCAGTTTTTTGGAATATGGCTACACCTTC.

This clone was counted a single time. This chain connects TRBV6-2 or TRBV6-3 to TRBJ2-1; weak D call: TRBD2 (7 bases). CDR1 and CDR2 from the germline V gene are MNHEY and SVGEGT. Trimming left V 6 bases short and J 3 bases short, with 18 bases between. The CDR3 runs 16 residues. This CDR3 reads CASSPRRGGFYNEQFF. The CDR3 nucleotides read TGTGCCAGCAGCCCTCGGAGGGGGGGCTTCTACAATGAGCAGTTCTTC.

This clone was found once. The chain carries TRBV9 and TRBJ2-3; 7 bases match TRBD2. The trim removed 4 bases at V and 1 base at J, leaving 9 bases unmatched. CDR1 is SGDLS and CDR2 is YYNGEE in the germline V gene. The CDR3 covers 16 residues. The CDR3, as DNA: TGTGCCAGCAGCATTTCGAGCGGGGAGGGCACAGATACGCAGTATTTT. As protein: CASSISSGEGTDTQYF.

The rearrangement links TRBV6-2 or TRBV6-3 to TRBJ2-1, with TRBD2 matching over 14 bases. Trimming cost V 5 bases and J 5 bases; bases outside gene matches: 5. The CDR3 is 16 amino acids. Germline values: CDR1 MNHEY, CDR2 SVGEGT. Here the CDR3 DNA reads TGTGCCAGCAGTACCAGGACTAGCGGGGGGAACAATGAGCAGTTCTTC. Its protein product is CASSTRTSGGNNEQFF.

This clone was seen a single time. The rearrangement uses TRBV19 and TRBJ1-1; a weak D match, TRBD1 (5 bases). Germline CDR1 LNHDA, CDR2 SQIVND (reference sequence). Trimming pared 6 bases from V and 1 base from J, leaving 15 bases between. CDR3 length: 15 amino acids. The DNA of the CDR3 is TGTGCCAGTAGCCTGCGTCCAGGGCCGAACACTGAAGCTTTCTTT. Translating gives CASSLRPGPNTEAFF.

The CDR3 coding sequence is TGCGCCAGCAGCTTGGTTTGGCCCTACGAGCAGTACTTC. Amino acids: CASSLVWPYEQYF. The V and J genes are TRBV5-1 and TRBJ2-7; D unclear. Germline values: CDR1 SGHRS, CDR2 YFSETQ. The CDR3 has 13 amino acids. Trimming left V 0 bases short and J 2 bases short, with 6 bases between.

The J gene is TRBJ1-6, the V gene TRBV2; unclear D gene. This CDR3 contains 14 residues. V lost 7 bases, J lost 0 bases, and 7 bases lay in between. Germline V CDR1 and CDR2: SNHLY, FYNNEI. CDR3 coding DNA: TGTGCCAGCACTAGTAGCTCCTATAATTCACCCCTCCACTTT. As protein: CASTSSSYNSPLHF.

The chain has TRBV2 and TRBJ2-7; no clear D gene. The CDR3 length is 12 residues. V was trimmed by 3 bases and J by 11 bases, leaving 14 bases between them. Per the germline V gene, CDR1 is SNHLY and CDR2 is FYNNEI. CDR3 residues: CASSDRGRVKYF. The CDR3, as DNA: TGTGCCAGCAGTGACCGCGGACGGGTGAAGTACTTC.

CDR3 DNA sequence: TGTGCCAGCAGTTTGGGCGGGGGTCCTGGTGAGCAGTACTTC. It codes for CASSLGGGPGEQYF. The chain joins TRBV27 to TRBJ2-7; 7 nucleotides align to TRBD2. Germline V gives CDR1 MNHEY, CDR2 SMNVEV (reference sequence). There are 14 residues in the CDR3. V shed 3 bases, J shed 7 bases, and the junction held 9 bases outside the gene matches.

The table lists this clone with a few counts. The chain carries TRBV4-2 and TRBJ1-5, with D perhaps matching TRBD1 (5 bases). CDR3 size: 16 residues. The V gene lost 4 bases and the J gene lost 2 bases, with 15 bases spanning the gap. Germline V gives CDR1 LGHNA, CDR2 YNFKEQ. The CDR3 bases are TGTGCCAGCAGCCCCGGTGGCAGGGAGGGCAATCAGCCCCAGCATTTT. This translates into CASSPGGREGNQPQHF.

The gene calls are TRBV29-1 and TRBJ1-1; D gene uncertain. The length of the CDR3 is 12 residues. CDR1 is SQVTM and CDR2 is ANQGSEA in the germline V gene. Trimming cost V 4 bases and J 1 base, with 7 bases left between them. In DNA, the CDR3 is TGCAGCGTTGGAGCGACGAACACTGAAGCTTTCTTT. Its translation is CSVGATNTEAFF.

The CDR3 spells CASSPGTSGGADTQYF. In DNA form, the CDR3 reads TGTGCCAGCAGCCCTGGGACTAGCGGGGGGGCAGATACGCAGTATTTT. The chain uses TRBV7-9 and TRBJ2-3; TRBD2 matches 16 bases. After removal of 5 bases from V and 4 bases from J, the junction contained 3 bases not matched to a gene. This CDR3 has 16 amino acids. From germline, CDR1 is SEHNR and CDR2 FQNEAQ (reference sequence).

The genes are TRBV3-1 (or the pseudogene TRBV3-2) and TRBJ2-5, with D perhaps assigned TRBD1 or TRBD2 (5 bases each). The CDR3 covers 16 residues. Looked up from germline, CDR1 is LGHDT and CDR2 is YNNKEL (reference sequence). The V end lost 4 bases, the J end lost 6 bases, and 21 bases lay between the germline ends. CDR3 sequence reads: CASSRPGTHARKTQYF. In DNA, the CDR3 is TGTGCCAGCAGCCGTCCCGGGACCCACGCCCGCAAGACCCAGTACTTC.

The chain has TRBV5-4 and TRBJ1-3, with D tentatively TRBD1 (6 bases). V shed 4 bases and J shed 3 bases, with 11 bases lying between them. CDR3 length: 14 amino acids. Per the germline V gene, CDR1 is SGHNT and CDR2 is YYREEE (reference sequence). The CDR3 sequence is CASSPRTDGNTIYF. DNA of the CDR3: TGTGCCAGCAGCCCGCGGACAGATGGAAACACCATATATTTT.

This clone occurred a few times. The rearrangement links TRBV6-5 to TRBJ1-6; 9 bases line up with TRBD1. The V gene's germline CDR1 is MNHEY and CDR2 SVGAGI. The CDR3 has 15 residues. Germline trimming cut 6 bases from V and 5 bases from J; bases unmatched to any gene: 5. The CDR3 bases are TGTGCCAGCAGCCCAACAGGGGGCCATAATTCACCCCTCCACTTT. This sequence encodes CASSPTGGHNSPLHF.

This chain uses TRBV7-2 with TRBJ1-1; D is undetermined. V shed 5 bases and J shed 1 base, with 8 bases lying between them. CDR1 SGHTA and CDR2 FQGNSA come from the germline V gene. The CDR3 runs to 13 residues. This chain's CDR3 is CASSLTWNTEAFF. Written as DNA, the CDR3 is TGTGCCAGCAGCCTCACATGGAACACTGAAGCTTTCTTT.

The chain links TRBV3-1 (or the pseudogene TRBV3-2) to TRBJ2-3; maybe TRBD2 (5 bases). V was cut by 0 bases and J by 6 bases, with 10 bases left in between. The CDR3 covers 14 residues. Germline values: CDR1 LGHDT, CDR2 YNNKEL (reference sequence). CDR3: CASSQDGSMDTQYF. The CDR3, as DNA: TGTGCCAGCAGCCAAGATGGGAGTATGGATACGCAGTATTTT.

The chain carries TRBV9 and TRBJ2-2; a weak D match, TRBD1 (6 bases). The V and J ends lost 4 bases and 6 bases respectively, with 13 bases between them. The CDR3 totals 14 residues. Germline loops: CDR1 SGDLS, CDR2 YYNGEE. In DNA form, the CDR3 reads TGTGCCAGCAGCCCTAACAGGGAAGCCGGGGAGCTGTTTTTT. It is translated as CASSPNREAGELFF.

This chain uses TRBV9 with TRBJ2-1; 8 bases align to TRBD1. Losses at the gene ends were 0 bases for V and 4 bases for J; bases not matched to a gene: 3. This CDR3 spans 15 amino acids. The germline V gene has CDR1 SGDLS and CDR2 YYNGEE. CDR3 protein: CASSVAGDRYNEQFF. The CDR3, as DNA: TGTGCCAGCAGCGTAGCTGGGGACAGGTACAATGAGCAGTTCTTC.

The chain uses TRBV4-1 and TRBJ1-4; no clear D. Germline CDR1 and CDR2: MGHRA and YSYEKL. Trimming shortened V by 1 base and J by 3 bases, and 12 bases separated the two germline ends. CDR3 length equals 16 residues. For the CDR3, the DNA is TGCGCCAGCAGCCAAGTATTAGCACGGTCTAATGAAAAACTGTTTTTT. Protein: CASSQVLARSNEKLFF.

This sequence joins TRBV2 and TRBJ1-5; the D gene is possibly TRBD1 (5 bases). Germline V gives CDR1 SNHLY, CDR2 FYNNEI. The CDR3 runs to 13 residues. Trimming removed 6 bases from V and 7 bases from J, with 13 bases in between. CDR3: CASRPLRAQPQHF. For the CDR3, the DNA is TGTGCCAGCAGGCCACTCAGGGCCCAGCCCCAGCATTTT.

This clone was detected only once. This rearrangement joins TRBV3-1 (or the pseudogene TRBV3-2) to TRBJ2-2, with 8 bases aligning to TRBD1. V lost 3 bases, J lost 2 bases, and 8 bases stayed unmatched. CDR1 and CDR2 (germline): LGHDT, YNNKEL (reference sequence). The CDR3 contains 17 residues. CDR3 amino acids: CASSQAPGTGNTGELFF. The CDR3 DNA reads as TGTGCCAGCAGCCAGGCTCCCGGGACAGGTAACACCGGGGAGCTGTTTTTT.

The rearrangement joins TRBV2 to TRBJ1-5; D is ambiguous. Germline V gene lookup returns CDR1 SNHLY and CDR2 FYNNEI. Between the trimmed V and J ends, which lost 3 bases and 5 bases, there was a span of 8 bases. The length of the CDR3 is 13 residues. The DNA for the CDR3 is TGTGCCAGCAGTGAGGCTTTTGATCAGCCCCAGCATTTT. It is translated as CASSEAFDQPQHF.